This T cell receptor beta chain is from a study of early T cells in non-severe SARS-CoV-2 infection. Unique molecular identifiers were attached to individual cDNA molecules. TCRdb fed the 5' RACE reads into MiXCR, producing one record per CDR3 protein. The sample contains roughly 75,000 distinct CDR3 sequences, approximately 11% of which appear only once. This clonotype was counted only a few times. Source material: whole blood. The TCR originated in an adult who was a healthcare worker with PCR-confirmed SARS-CoV-2 infection or an uninfected control (not recorded which).

CDR3 bases: TGCAGTGCTAGTCGGACGACCGGGGAGCTGTTTTTT. Protein product: CSASRTTGELFF. The chain is built from TRBV20-1 and TRBJ2-2; D not resolved. Germline V CDR1 and CDR2: DFQATT, SNEGSKA (reference sequence). Trimming took 3 bases from V and 5 from J, leaving 7 bases between them. CDR3 length: 12 residues.